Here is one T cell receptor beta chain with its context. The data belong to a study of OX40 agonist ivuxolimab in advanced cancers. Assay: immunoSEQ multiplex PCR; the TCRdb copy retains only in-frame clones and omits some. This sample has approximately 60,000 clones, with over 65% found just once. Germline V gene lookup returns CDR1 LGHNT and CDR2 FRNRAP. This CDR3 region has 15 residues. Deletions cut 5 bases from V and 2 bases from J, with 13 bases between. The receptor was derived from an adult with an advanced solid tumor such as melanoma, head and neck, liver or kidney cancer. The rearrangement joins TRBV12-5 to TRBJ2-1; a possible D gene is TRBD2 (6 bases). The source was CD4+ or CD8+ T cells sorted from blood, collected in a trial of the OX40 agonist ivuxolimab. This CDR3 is CASGPGLPAYNEQFF. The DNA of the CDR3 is TGTGCTAGTGGTCCGGGACTTCCTGCCTACAATGAGCAGTTCTTC.